This record concerns one T cell receptor beta chain sequence. The antigen it recognizes is unknown. Base qualities are not recorded, but no much larger clone differs from it by a single base. Participants in the prospective study were enrolled through a virtual design, were aged 18 to 89 years, and lived in some 24 United States geographic areas. To assign participants to cohorts, the prospective study relied on clinical history that participants themselves reported in a screening survey and a study questionnaire. Recovered participants in ImmuneRACE Cohort 3 were defined by two consecutive negative NP/OP PCR tests, clearance by a healthcare professional, or resolution of symptoms. In the prospective study, whole blood, serum and a nasopharyngeal or oropharyngeal swab were collected from each participant by mobile phlebotomists. Additional blood draws and questionnaires over a roughly two-month period could optionally be provided by prospective study participants. Blood samples from the prospective study were shipped frozen or at room temperature prior to DNA extraction.

This sample was taken from a study of blood T cell repertoires in COVID-19 (dated by TCRdb to 2020 to 2021). A note on the overall study: Collaborator samples came from the United States, Italy and Spain and covered acute and convalescent phases of COVID-19. HLA class I and class II types, where available, came from metadata supplied by the sample provider rather than from assay-based typing. Samples were obtained from the ongoing ImmuneRACE study (first 160 participants) and from some 1,300 subjects provided by 6 global collaborators. A freely available public database, intended as a resource for researchers studying the immune response to SARS-CoV-2, is where the repertoires were released. The sample metadata nearly always contained a de-identified subject ID, COVID-19 status, age in years and sex. Deeply sampled blood TCRbeta repertoires from subjects exposed to, actively infected with, or recovered from COVID-19 were included in the dataset. The material from the prospective study consisted of cDNA or gDNA derived from T cells, B-cell-depleted T cells, or PBMCs.

From the cysteine through the phenylalanine, the CDR3 covers 15 amino acids. The sequence is cut down to CDR3 DNA, 45 bases in frame from base 1. Between the V and J ends, shortened by 5 bases and 4 bases respectively, the junction contains 17 bases. Based on the germline V gene, the CDR1 and CDR2 sequences are SGHTA and FQGNSA. The study at large found these results: Clinical and demographic metadata were provided uncurated, with the amount varying by source and participant.

The immunoSEQ Assay, a bias-controlled multiplex PCR, was used to amplify TCRbeta CDR3 regions from genomic DNA. The authors processed their data as follows. Within the assay, amplification of reference gene primers was used to estimate how many nucleated cells each sample contained. To quantify the absolute abundance of each unique TCRbeta CDR3 rearrangement, sequence reads were collapsed and filtered. For each sample, productive Simpson clonality was calculated by taking the square root of Simpson's diversity index across productive rearrangements. The source is immuneACCESS, and TCRdb retained only in-frame sequences with V and J called. Part of the clones is not carried over; for the studies checked, unresolved V genes explain less than half of this, and the remainder is unexplained. V and J calls and clone size are as listed in that table; D and trimming were resolved from the DNA. The sample yields 190,000 or so clones; about 86% were counted once. The ten largest clonotypes hold roughly 7% of the sample.

The source material was PBMCs or T cells enriched from blood (not recorded which). This receptor chain uses TRBV7-2 and TRBJ1-2; the best D guess is TRBD1, with 5 bases matching. This receptor was identified in a man between 40 and 49 years old who had recovered from COVID-19. The CDR3 region has the sequence CASSLKWDLSYGYTF. DNA sequence: TGTGCCAGCAGCCTAAAATGGGACTTGAGCTATGGCTACACCTTC.